This T cell receptor (beta chain) was documented in a study of cytomegalovirus exposure and HLA in healthy donors. General observations from the study: The authors listed 150 to 200 TCR beta chains as cytomegalovirus-associated.

The PCR ran on 60 Vbeta and 13 Jbeta primers. Sequencing used immunoSEQ multiplex PCR; TCRdb keeps in-frame clones, though not all of them. The data contain about 34,000 clones, about 70% of them singletons. V lost 1 base to trimming and J lost 5 bases; unmatched junction nucleotides: 5. This CDR3 contains 16 residues. CDR1 SEHNR and CDR2 FQNEAQ come from the germline V gene (reference sequence). As for this clone: Its cognate antigen is unknown.

V gene TRBV7-9 combines with J gene TRBJ1-6, with 7 bases matching TRBD1. The material sequenced was PBMCs. The TCR sequence derives from a man aged 35 to 55 in good health and CMV-seropositive. CDR3 in amino acids: CASSLDRGSDNSPLHF. CDR3 DNA sequence: TGTGCCAGCAGCTTAGACAGGGGTAGCGATAATTCACCCCTCCACTTT. Combining the CDR3 with reference TRBV7-9 and TRBJ1-6 gives the whole variable domain DTGVSQNPRHKITKRGQNVTFRCDPISEHNRLYWYRQTLGQGPEFLTYFQNEAQLEKSRLLSDRFSAERPKGSFSTLEIQRTEQGDSAMYLCASSLDRGSDNSPLHFGNGTRLTVT.